These 5 T cell receptor beta chains share one sample of origin, sequenced in a study of CXCR3-negative and CXCR3-positive naive CD8 T cells. Study results and limitations: More hydrophobic TRB CDR3s occurred in CXCR3-positive than in CXCR3-negative naive cells.

Antigens of these TCRs are unknown. The libraries of TRB cDNA were prepared using 5' RACE with UMI labels. TCRdb processed the 5' RACE reads again and assigns one entry to each CDR3 protein, with no DNA. The sample table sets out 150,000 to 170,000 distinct CDR3 sequences. Sample: naive CXCR3+ CD8+ T cells from blood. Indicated subset: CD45RO-CCR7+CD27+CD95- naive CD8+ T cells expressing CXCR3 (TNR3+). The receptors here all came from a human donor in good health. Some clones in this sample may be carry-over from other donors' samples.

The V call is TRBV5-1, the J call TRBJ2-1; TCRdb's D gene call, TRBD1, goes unchecked for lack of DNA. Germline V gene lookup returns CDR1 SGHRS and CDR2 YFSETQ. This CDR3 spans 15 amino acids. The CDR3 here is CASSSGTGEGNEQFF.

CDR3 region: CSVGWFSGTKSTDTQYF. V gene TRBV29-1 combines with J gene TRBJ2-3; as DNA is missing, the TRBD2 call by TCRdb cannot be tested. The CDR3 extends over 17 amino acids. Germline V gene data show CDR1 as SQVTM and CDR2 as ANQGSEA.

The chain links TRBV7-8 to TRBJ2-1. The CDR3 has 13 residues. Germline V CDR1 and CDR2: SGHVS, FQNEAQ. The chain's CDR3 is CASSPLPYNEQFF.

The CDR3 loop is CASSLAGFGTGGYEQYF. V usage is TRBV11-1 and J usage is TRBJ2-7; TCRdb's assignment of TRBD1 cannot be checked, as there is no DNA. This CDR3 comprises 17 residues. Germline V CDR1 and CDR2: SGHAT, FQDESV (reference sequence).

The chain is built from TRBV12-3 or TRBV12-4 and TRBJ2-7; the TCRdb D gene call, TRBD1, has no DNA to confirm it. This CDR3 has 15 amino acids. This CDR3 is CASSLAFGGGVEQYF.